The rows below give T cell receptor beta chains drawn from one sample of a study of shared clonotypes between healthy human individuals. Method: immunoSEQ multiplex PCR; TCRdb's copy keeps in-frame clones and lacks some. The sample has a few million clones, around 93% seen once; the top ten hold 1.5% to 2%. Material: naive CD8+ T cells from PBMCs. All receptors come from a man aged 18 to 29 in good health. Some clones in this sample may be carry-over from other donors' samples. CDR3s include the opening cysteine and the closing phenylalanine or tryptophan. A D gene is named only where the DNA matches it firmly. A row's size may be missing; if present it is once, few, many or a size class.

d_gene	v_gene	abundance	j_gene	CDR3nt	CDR3aa
TRBD1	TRBV7-9	.	TRBJ2-5	TGTGCCAGCAGTACCGGGACAGGGTTTGGAGAGACCCAGTACTTC	CASSTGTGFGETQYF
.	TRBV27	once	TRBJ2-5	TGTGCCAGCAGTCAGGACGGGGGAACAGAGACCCAGTACTTC	CASSQDGGTETQYF
.	TRBV19	few	TRBJ2-2	TGTGCCAGTAGCTGGGTCGTGAACACCGGGGAGCTGTTTTTT	CASSWVVNTGELFF
.	TRBV15	.	TRBJ1-6	TGTGCCACCAGTCCCCCTGGGTCACCCCTCCACTTT	CATSPPGSPLHF
.	TRBV6-5	.	TRBJ2-7	TGTGCCAGCAGTTACTCCGCGGGACCCACCTACGAGCAGTACTTC	CASSYSAGPTYEQYF
.	TRBV7-3	.	TRBJ2-5	TGTGCCAGCAGCCCAAGCGGACAGTCTGACTCAGAGACCCAGTACTTC	CASSPSGQSDSETQYF
TRBD1	TRBV5-1	.	TRBJ2-7	TGCGCCAGCAGCCGGACAGGGGTCCACGAGCAGTACTTC	CASSRTGVHEQYF
.	TRBV29-1	.	TRBJ1-2	TGCAGCGTACTCCTTGGGGGGGCTAGTGGCTACACCTTC	CSVLLGGASGYTF
.	TRBV12-2	.	TRBJ2-7	TGTGCAAGTCGCCCCGGACTAGCGGGCTACGAGCAGTACTTC	CASRPGLAGYEQYF
.	TRBV6-5	.	TRBJ1-1	TGTGCCAGCAGTTACGTGTTAGGGTCGGGCACTGAAGCTTTCTTT	CASSYVLGSGTEAFF
TRBD1	TRBV9	.	TRBJ1-4	TGTGCCAGCAGCGCCAAAGGGGGCACTAATGAAAAACTGTTTTTT	CASSAKGGTNEKLFF
.	TRBV4-1	.	TRBJ2-7	TGCGCCAGCAGCCAAGTGGGCGGTGTTTACGAGCAGTACTTC	CASSQVGGVYEQYF
TRBD2	TRBV5-1	.	TRBJ2-1	TGCGCCAGCAGCTCTAGGACTAGCGGCTTATCGGGGGAGCAGTTCTTC	CASSSRTSGLSGEQFF
TRBD2	TRBV28	.	TRBJ2-3	TGTGCCAGCAGTTTCCCCCCCCTTTTCCGGGAGGGCCGGGTAGATACGCAGTATTTT	CASSFPPLFREGRVDTQYF
.	TRBV7-6	.	TRBJ2-7	TGTGCCAGCAGCTTAGGCGGTAATCCGGGGCCCTACGAGCAGTACTTC	CASSLGGNPGPYEQYF
.	TRBV13	.	TRBJ1-1	TGTGCCAGCAGCCCCCGGGGGGGGACTGAAGCTTTCTTT	CASSPRGGTEAFF
.	TRBV5-6	.	TRBJ1-3	TGTGCCAGCAGCTTGGGGACGGTGAGGAGGGACACCATATATTTT	CASSLGTVRRDTIYF
.	TRBV28	.	TRBJ2-3	TGTGCCAGCAGTTTACGGCTAGCAGATACGCAGTATTTT	CASSLRLADTQYF
.	TRBV4-1	.	TRBJ2-1	TGCGCCAGCAGCCAAAACCCCGGGCAGCTAGTTCACAATGAGCAGTTCTTC	CASSQNPGQLVHNEQFF
.	TRBV4-3	.	TRBJ2-2	TGCGCCAGCAGCCAAGATTGGGGGGCCAACACCGGGGAGCTGTTTTTT	CASSQDWGANTGELFF
.	TRBV14	.	TRBJ2-3	TGTGCCAGCAGCCAAGTAAGGTCTCATGCGCAGTATTTT	CASSQVRSHAQYF
.	TRBV7-2	.	TRBJ2-1	TGTGCCAGCAGAATTAGGTACAATGAGCAGTTCTTC	CASRIRYNEQFF
.	TRBV11-2	few	TRBJ1-1	TGTGCCAGCAGCTCCCCCCCCGCTGAAGCTTTCTTT	CASSSPPAEAFF
.	TRBV28	.	TRBJ2-7	TGTGCCAGCAGTACCAACAACCTCGCCAGCTACGAGCAGTACTTC	CASSTNNLASYEQYF
TRBD1	TRBV11-2	.	TRBJ1-2	TGTGCCAGCAGCTTAGATCCCGGGACAGGGGGCGCGGTAGGCTATGGCTACACCTTC	CASSLDPGTGGAVGYGYTF
.	TRBV15	.	TRBJ2-7	TGTGCCACCAGCAGGGTCCTCCGGGACACTTCCTACGAGCAGTACTTC	CATSRVLRDTSYEQYF
.	TRBV18	.	TRBJ1-5	TGTGCCAGCTCACCATTGCGGGACCTCGATCAGCCCCAGCATTTT	CASSPLRDLDQPQHF